This entry is about one T cell receptor beta chain. What it binds is not known. Trimming removed 4 bases at V and 6 bases at J, with 14 bases between. The germline gives CDR1 SNHLY, CDR2 FYNNEI. CDR3 length: 14 amino acids. This specimen belongs to a study of PD-1 blockade in classical Hodgkin lymphoma. Looking at the study overall: Nivolumab was given intravenously to patients at 3 mg/kg every 2 weeks.

The sample's time point: cycle 4 day 1 (C4D1), after more than 5 weeks of nivolumab. Autologous stem cell transplantation was followed by relapse in every patient, and brentuximab vedotin exposure varied. Assay used: immunoSEQ multiplex PCR; TCRdb lists only in-frame clones, some missing. The sample carries about 39,000 clones, over 65% recorded once. Study conclusions and caveats: Newly diagnosed patients were reported to start with lower TCR diversity than healthy donors. The drivers behind the repertoire differences, possibly disease activity or prior therapy, remain undefined.

The starting material was peripheral blood mononuclear cells (PBMCs), obtained before the fourth cycle of nivolumab. V gene TRBV2 combines with J gene TRBJ2-3; TRBD2 is a possible D gene (6 bases). The TCR sequence derives from a human donor with classical Hodgkin lymphoma. CDR3 in amino acids: CASSGLFGGDTQYF. In nucleotides, the CDR3 is TGTGCCAGCAGTGGCTTGTTTGGGGGGGATACGCAGTATTTT.